The source of this T cell receptor beta chain is a study of patients and donors after allogeneic stem cell transplantation. CDR1 and CDR2 from the germline V gene are LGHNA and YNFKEQ. There are 15 residues in the CDR3. V lost 1 base, J lost 4 bases, and 14 bases lay in between. Each CDR3 protein is one row after TCRdb ran MiXCR on the RT-PCR reads. The sample records around 150,000 distinct CDR3 sequences, 37% being singletons. This clonotype was seen only once. The source is a human donor who was either an allogeneic HSCT recipient or a stem cell or donor lymphocyte infusion donor (not recorded which). It is not recorded whose cells these are; they may come from a transplant donor. Sequences were obtained from blood, either unsorted or a sorted T cell fraction (not recorded which). The chain is built from TRBV4-2 and TRBJ2-7; D might be TRBD1 or TRBD2, each matching 6 bases. The CDR3 DNA is TGTGCCAGCAGCCAAGTAGGGGGGAGATGGTACGAGCAGTACTTC. Its translation is CASSQVGGRWYEQYF.